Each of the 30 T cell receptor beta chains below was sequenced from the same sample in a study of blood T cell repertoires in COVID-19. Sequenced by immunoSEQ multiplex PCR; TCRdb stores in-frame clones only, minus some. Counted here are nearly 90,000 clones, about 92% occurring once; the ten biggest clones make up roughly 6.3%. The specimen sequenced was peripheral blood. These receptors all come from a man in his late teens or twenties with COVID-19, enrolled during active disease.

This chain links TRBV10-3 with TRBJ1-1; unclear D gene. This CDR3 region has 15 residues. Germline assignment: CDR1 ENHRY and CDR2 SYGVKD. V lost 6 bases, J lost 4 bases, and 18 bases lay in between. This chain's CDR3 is CAISAGAVSSTEAFF. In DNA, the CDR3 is TGTGCCATCAGCGCCGGTGCAGTGTCTAGCACTGAAGCTTTCTTT.

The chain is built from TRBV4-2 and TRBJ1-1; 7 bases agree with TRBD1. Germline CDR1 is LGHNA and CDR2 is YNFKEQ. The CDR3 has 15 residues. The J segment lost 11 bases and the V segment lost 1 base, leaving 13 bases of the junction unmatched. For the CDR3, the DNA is TGTGCCAGCAGCCAAGCCCTGGGACAGCAGGCGTGGGCTTTCTTT. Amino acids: CASSQALGQQAWAFF.

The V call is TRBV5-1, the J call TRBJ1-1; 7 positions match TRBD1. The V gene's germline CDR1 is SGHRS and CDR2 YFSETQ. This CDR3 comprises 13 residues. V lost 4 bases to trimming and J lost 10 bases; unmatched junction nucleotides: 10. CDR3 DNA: TGCGCCAGCAGCGCAGACAGGGAAGAACGAGCTTTCTTT. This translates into CASSADREERAFF.

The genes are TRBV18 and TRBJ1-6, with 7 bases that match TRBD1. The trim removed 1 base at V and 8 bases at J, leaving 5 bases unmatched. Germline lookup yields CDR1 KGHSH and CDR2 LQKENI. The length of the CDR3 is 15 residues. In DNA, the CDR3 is TGTGCCAGCTCACCACGGCGGGACAGAGATTCACCCCTCCACTTT. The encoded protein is CASSPRRDRDSPLHF.

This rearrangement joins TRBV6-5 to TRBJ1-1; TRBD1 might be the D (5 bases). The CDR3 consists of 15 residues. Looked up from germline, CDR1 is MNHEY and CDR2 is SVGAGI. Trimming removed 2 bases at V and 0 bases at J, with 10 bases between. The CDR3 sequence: CASSYARQLNTEAFF. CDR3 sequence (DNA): TGTGCCAGCAGTTACGCTCGACAGTTGAACACTGAAGCTTTCTTT.

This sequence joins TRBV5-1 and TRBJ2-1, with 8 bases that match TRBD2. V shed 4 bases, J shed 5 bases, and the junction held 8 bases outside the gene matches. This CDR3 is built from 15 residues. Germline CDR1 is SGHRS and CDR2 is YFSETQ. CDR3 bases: TGCGCCAGCAGCCAGATAGCGGGGAATAACAATGAGCAGTTCTTC. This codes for CASSQIAGNNNEQFF.

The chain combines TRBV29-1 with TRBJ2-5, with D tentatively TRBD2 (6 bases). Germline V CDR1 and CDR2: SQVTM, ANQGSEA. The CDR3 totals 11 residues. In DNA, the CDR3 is TGCGTCGGAGGGACGGGGGAGACCCAGTACTTC. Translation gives CVGGTGETQYF.

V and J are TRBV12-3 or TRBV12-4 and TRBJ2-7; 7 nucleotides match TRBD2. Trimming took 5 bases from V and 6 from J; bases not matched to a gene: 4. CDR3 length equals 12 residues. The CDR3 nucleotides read TGTGCCAGCAGTAGGCTAGCGGCCGAGCAGTACTTC. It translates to CASSRLAAEQYF.

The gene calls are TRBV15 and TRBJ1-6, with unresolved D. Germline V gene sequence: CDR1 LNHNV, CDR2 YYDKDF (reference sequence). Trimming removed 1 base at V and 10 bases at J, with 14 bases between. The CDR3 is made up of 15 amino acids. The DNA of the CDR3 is TGTGCCACCAGCAGAGTTCCAGAAGGAGTATCACCCCTCCACTTT. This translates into CATSRVPEGVSPLHF.

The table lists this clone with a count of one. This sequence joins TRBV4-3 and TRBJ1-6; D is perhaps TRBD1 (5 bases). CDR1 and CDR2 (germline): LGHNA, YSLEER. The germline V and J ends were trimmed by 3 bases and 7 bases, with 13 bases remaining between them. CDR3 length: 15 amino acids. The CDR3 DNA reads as TGCGCCAGCAGCCACGAATCAGGGTACAATTCACCCCTCCACTTT. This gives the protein CASSHESGYNSPLHF.

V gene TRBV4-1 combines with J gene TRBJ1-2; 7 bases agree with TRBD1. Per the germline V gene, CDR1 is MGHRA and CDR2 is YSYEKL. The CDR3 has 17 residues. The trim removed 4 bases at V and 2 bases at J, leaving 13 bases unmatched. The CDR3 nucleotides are TGCGCCAGCAGCCCCACCCCAACGACAGGGAGAAACTATGGCTACACCTTC. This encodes CASSPTPTTGRNYGYTF.

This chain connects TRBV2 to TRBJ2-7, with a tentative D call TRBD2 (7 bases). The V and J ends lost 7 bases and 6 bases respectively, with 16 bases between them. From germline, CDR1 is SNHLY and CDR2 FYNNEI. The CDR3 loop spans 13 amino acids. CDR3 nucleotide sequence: TGTGCCAGCACCGAGGGGGGGAGCGGCGAGCAGTACTTC. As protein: CASTEGGSGEQYF.

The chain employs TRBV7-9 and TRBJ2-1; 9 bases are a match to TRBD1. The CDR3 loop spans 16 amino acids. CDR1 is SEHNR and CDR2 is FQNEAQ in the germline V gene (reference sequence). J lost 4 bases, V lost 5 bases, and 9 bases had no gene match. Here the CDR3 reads CASSKLGTGSYNEQFF. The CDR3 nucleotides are TGTGCCAGCAGCAAACTCGGGACAGGGAGTTACAATGAGCAGTTCTTC.

Written as DNA, the CDR3 is TGTGCCAGCAGCGGGGGCGGACCCTACGAGCAGTACTTC. Residues: CASSGGGPYEQYF. The rearrangement uses TRBV9 and TRBJ2-7; perhaps TRBD1 as D (5 bases). Germline CDR1 SGDLS, CDR2 YYNGEE. V was clipped by 3 bases and J by 2 bases, with 9 bases between them. The CDR3 consists of 13 residues.

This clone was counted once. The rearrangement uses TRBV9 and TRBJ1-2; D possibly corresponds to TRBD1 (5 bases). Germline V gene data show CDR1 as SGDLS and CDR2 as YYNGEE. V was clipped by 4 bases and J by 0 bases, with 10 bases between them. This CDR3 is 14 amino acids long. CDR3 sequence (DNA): TGTGCCAGCAGCCAAACGACAGCTAACTATGGCTACACCTTC. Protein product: CASSQTTANYGYTF.

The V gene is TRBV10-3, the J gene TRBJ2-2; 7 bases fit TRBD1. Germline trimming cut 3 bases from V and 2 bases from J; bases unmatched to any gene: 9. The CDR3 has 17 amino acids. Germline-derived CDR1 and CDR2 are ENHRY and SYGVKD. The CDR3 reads CAISDMSDRRNTGELFF. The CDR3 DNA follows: TGTGCCATCAGTGATATGTCGGACAGGAGAAACACCGGGGAGCTGTTTTTT.

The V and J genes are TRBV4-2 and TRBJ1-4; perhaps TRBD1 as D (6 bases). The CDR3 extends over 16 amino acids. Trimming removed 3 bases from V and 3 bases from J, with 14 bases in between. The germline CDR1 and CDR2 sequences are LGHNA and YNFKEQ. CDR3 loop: CASSHPGRGANEKLFF. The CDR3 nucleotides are TGTGCCAGCAGCCATCCGGGGAGGGGGGCTAATGAAAAACTGTTTTTT.

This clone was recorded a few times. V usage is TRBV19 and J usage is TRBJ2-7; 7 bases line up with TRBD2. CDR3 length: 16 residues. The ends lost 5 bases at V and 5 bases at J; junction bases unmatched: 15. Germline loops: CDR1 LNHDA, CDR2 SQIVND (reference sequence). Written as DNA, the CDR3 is TGTGCCAGTAGTGCCACTAGCGTCACATCCTCTGACGAGCAGTACTTC. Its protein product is CASSATSVTSSDEQYF.

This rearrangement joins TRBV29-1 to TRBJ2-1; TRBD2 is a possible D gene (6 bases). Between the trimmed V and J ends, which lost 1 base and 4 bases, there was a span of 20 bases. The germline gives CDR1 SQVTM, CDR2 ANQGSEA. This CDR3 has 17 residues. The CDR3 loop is CSVEGARGLAEYNEQFF. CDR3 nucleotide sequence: TGCAGCGTTGAAGGTGCTCGGGGGTTAGCGGAATACAATGAGCAGTTCTTC.

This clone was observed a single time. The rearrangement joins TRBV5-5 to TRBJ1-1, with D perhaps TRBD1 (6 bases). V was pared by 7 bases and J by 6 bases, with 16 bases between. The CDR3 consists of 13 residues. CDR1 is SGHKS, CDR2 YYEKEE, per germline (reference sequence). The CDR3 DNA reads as TGTGCCAGCCTGAGGGGGTTAGTCTCTGAAGCTTTCTTT. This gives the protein CASLRGLVSEAFF.

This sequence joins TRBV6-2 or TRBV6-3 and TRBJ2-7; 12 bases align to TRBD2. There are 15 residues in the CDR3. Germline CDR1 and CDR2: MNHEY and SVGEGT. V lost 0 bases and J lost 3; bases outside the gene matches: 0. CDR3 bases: TGTGCCAGCAGTTACTCGACTAGCGGGAGCTACGAGCAGTACTTC. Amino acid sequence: CASSYSTSGSYEQYF.

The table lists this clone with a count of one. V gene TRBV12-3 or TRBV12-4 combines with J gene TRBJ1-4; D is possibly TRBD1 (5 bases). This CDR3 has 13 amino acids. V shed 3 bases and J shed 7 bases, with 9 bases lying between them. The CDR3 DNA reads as TGTGCCAGCAGTTTTGTGGGGGGTGAAAAACTGTTTTTT. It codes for CASSFVGGEKLFF.

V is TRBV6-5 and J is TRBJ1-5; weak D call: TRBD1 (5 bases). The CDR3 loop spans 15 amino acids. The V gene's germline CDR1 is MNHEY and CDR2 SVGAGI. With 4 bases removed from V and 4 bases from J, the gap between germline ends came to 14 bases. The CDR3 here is CASSSYGGGNQPQHF. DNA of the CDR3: TGTGCCAGCAGTTCCTACGGGGGTGGGAATCAGCCCCAGCATTTT.

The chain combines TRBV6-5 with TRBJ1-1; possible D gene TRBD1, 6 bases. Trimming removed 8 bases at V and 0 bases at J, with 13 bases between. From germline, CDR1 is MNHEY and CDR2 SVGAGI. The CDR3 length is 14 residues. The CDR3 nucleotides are TGTGCCAGCGCTCGGGACACTTTGAACACTGAAGCTTTCTTT. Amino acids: CASARDTLNTEAFF.

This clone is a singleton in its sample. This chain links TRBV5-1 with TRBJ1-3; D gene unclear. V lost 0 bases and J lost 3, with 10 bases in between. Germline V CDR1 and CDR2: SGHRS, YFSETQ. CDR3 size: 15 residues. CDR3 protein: CASSLGRYDGNTIYF. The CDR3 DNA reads TGCGCCAGCAGCTTGGGCAGGTACGATGGAAACACCATATATTTT.

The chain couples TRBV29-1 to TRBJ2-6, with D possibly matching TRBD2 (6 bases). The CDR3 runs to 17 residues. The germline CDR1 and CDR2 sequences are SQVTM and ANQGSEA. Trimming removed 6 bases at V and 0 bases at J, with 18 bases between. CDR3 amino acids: CSVMIPGLRSGANVLTF. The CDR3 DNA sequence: TGCAGCGTGATGATTCCGGGACTGCGCTCTGGGGCCAACGTCCTGACTTTC. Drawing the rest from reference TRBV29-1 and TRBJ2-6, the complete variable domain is SAVISQKPSRDICQRGTSLTIQCQVDSQVTMMFWYRQQPGQSLTLIATANQGSEATYESGFVIDKFPISRPNLTFSTLTVSNMSPEDSSIYLCSVMIPGLRSGANVLTFGAGSRLTVL.

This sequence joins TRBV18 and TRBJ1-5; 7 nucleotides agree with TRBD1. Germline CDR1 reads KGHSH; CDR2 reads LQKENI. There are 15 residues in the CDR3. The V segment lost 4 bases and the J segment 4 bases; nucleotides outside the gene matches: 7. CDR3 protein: CASSLNEDRNQPQHF. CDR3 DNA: TGTGCCAGCTCACTAAATGAGGACAGGAATCAGCCCCAGCATTTT.

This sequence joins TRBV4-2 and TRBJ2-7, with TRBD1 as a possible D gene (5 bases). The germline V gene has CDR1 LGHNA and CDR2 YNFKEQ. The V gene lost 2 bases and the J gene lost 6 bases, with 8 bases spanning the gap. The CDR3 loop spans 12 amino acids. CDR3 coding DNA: TGTGCCAGCAGCCAAACAGGAGTCGAGCAGTACTTC. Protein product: CASSQTGVEQYF.

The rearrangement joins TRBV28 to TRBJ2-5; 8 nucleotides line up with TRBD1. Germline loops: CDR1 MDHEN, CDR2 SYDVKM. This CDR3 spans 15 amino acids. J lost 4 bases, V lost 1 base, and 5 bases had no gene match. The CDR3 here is CASSLFGRGRETQYF. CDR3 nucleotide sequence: TGTGCCAGCAGTTTATTCGGCAGGGGGCGAGAGACCCAGTACTTC.

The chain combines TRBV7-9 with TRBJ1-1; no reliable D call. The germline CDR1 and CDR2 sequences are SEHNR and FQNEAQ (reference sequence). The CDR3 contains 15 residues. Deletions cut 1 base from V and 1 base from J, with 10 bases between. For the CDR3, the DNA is TGTGCCAGCAGCTTAGTGCGGGGAAGGAACACTGAAGCTTTCTTT. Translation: CASSLVRGRNTEAFF.